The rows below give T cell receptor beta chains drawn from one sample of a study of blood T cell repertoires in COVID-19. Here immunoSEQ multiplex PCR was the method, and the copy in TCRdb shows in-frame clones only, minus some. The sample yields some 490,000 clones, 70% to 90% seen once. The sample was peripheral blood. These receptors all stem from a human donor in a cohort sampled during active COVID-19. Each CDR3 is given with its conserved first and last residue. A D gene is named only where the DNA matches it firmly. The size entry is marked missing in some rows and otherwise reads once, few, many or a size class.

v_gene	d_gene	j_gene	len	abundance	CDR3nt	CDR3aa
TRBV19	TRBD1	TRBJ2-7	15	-	TGTGCCAGTAGTACCGGGACAGCTGAAACCTACGAGCAGTACTTC	CASSTGTAETYEQYF
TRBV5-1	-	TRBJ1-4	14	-	TGCGCCAGCAGCTTTAACACGATCAATGAAAAACTGTTTTTT	CASSFNTINEKLFF
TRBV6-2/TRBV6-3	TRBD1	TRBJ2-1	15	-	TGTGCCAGCAGTTCACAAACAGGGGTCCGGAATGAGCAGTTCTTC	CASSSQTGVRNEQFF
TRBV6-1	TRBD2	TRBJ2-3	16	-	TGTGCCAGCAGTGGACTAGCGGGAGGGCCTGGAGATACGCAGTATTTT	CASSGLAGGPGDTQYF
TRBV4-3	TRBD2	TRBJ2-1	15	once	TGCGCCAGCAGCCAAGAGGGACTAGTTGGCAATGAGCAGTTCTTC	CASSQEGLVGNEQFF
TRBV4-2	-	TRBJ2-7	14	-	TGTGCCAGCAGCCAAGGACTGAGCTCCTACGAGCAGTACTTC	CASSQGLSSYEQYF
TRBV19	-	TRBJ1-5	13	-	TGTGCCAGTAGTGTGGCTAGCAATCAGCCCCAGCATTTT	CASSVASNQPQHF
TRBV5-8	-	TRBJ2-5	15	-	TGTGCCAGCAGCTTTTCCTCAGGGACTCAAGAGACCCAGTACTTC	CASSFSSGTQETQYF
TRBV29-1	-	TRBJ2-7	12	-	TGCAGCGTCCGCAGGGGTCGCTACGAGCAGTACTTC	CSVRRGRYEQYF
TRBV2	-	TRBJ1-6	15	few	TGTGCCAGCAGTGAAGGCAGGGCCCGCAATTCACCCCTCCACTTT	CASSEGRARNSPLHF
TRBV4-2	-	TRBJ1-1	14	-	TGTGCCAGCAGCCAAGCGGGGGGCGGTACTGAAGCTTTCTTT	CASSQAGGGTEAFF
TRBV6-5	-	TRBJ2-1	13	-	TGTGCCAGCAGGACCGACAGGCACTCGGTGGAGTTCTTC	CASRTDRHSVEFF
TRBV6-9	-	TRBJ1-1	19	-	TGTGCCAGCAGTTATCAGAAGACCGGGACACACTTAAAATTGGTGCGGGCTTTCTTT	CASSYQKTGTHLKLVRAFF
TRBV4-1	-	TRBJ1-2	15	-	TGCGCCAGCAGCCTCGGCAATACAGGGAACTATGGCTACACCTTC	CASSLGNTGNYGYTF
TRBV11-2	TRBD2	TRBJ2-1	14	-	TGTGCCAGCAGGCAGACCGGGACTAACAATGAGCAGTTCTTC	CASRQTGTNNEQFF
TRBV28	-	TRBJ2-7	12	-	TGTGCCACCGTCGGGGAGGCCTACGAGCAGTACTTC	CATVGEAYEQYF
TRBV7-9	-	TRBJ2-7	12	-	TGTGCCAGCAGCTTAGCACTCGACGAGCAGTACTTC	CASSLALDEQYF
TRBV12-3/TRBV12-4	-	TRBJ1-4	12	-	TGTGCCAGCAGCTTTTACAGTGAAAAACTGTTTTTT	CASSFYSEKLFF
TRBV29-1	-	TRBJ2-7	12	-	TGCAGCGTTGATGATGGCGGCTACGAGCAGTACTTC	CSVDDGGYEQYF
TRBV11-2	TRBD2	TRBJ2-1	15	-	TGTGCCAGCAGCATAGCGGGAGACGGGTACAATGAGCAGTTCTTC	CASSIAGDGYNEQFF
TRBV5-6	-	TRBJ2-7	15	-	TGTGCCAGCAGCTTAAGGAGAATTAGCTCCTACGAGCAGTACTTC	CASSLRRISSYEQYF
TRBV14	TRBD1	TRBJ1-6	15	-	TGTGCCAGCAGCCTATGGACAGGGAATAATTCACCCCTCCACTTT	CASSLWTGNNSPLHF
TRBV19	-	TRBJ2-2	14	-	TGTGCCAGTAGGGCTTACAGTGCCACCGGGGAGCTGTTTTTT	CASRAYSATGELFF
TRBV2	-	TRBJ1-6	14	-	TGTGCCAGCAATAGGGAGGGGTTAGGATCACCCCTCCACTTT	CASNREGLGSPLHF
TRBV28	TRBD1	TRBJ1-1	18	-	TGTGCCAGCACTAGTCCCGGGACAGGGGGGGCATGGAACACTGAAGCTTTCTTT	CASTSPGTGGAWNTEAFF
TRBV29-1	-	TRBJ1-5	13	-	TGCAGCGTTCAAAACAGGGAAGATCAGCCCCAGCATTTT	CSVQNREDQPQHF
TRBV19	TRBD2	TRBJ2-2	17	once	TGTGCCAGTAGTAGAACCGATGGGGTAGCGGGAGTCGGGGAGCTGTTTTTT	CASSRTDGVAGVGELFF
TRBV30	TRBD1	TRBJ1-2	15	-	TGTGCCTGGAGTGTAGAGACAGGGGAAAGGTATGGCTACACCTTC	CAWSVETGERYGYTF
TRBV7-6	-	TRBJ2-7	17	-	TGTGCCAGCAGCTGGGAGGTATCCTTAGGCAGGGGGTCCGAGCAGTACTTC	CASSWEVSLGRGSEQYF